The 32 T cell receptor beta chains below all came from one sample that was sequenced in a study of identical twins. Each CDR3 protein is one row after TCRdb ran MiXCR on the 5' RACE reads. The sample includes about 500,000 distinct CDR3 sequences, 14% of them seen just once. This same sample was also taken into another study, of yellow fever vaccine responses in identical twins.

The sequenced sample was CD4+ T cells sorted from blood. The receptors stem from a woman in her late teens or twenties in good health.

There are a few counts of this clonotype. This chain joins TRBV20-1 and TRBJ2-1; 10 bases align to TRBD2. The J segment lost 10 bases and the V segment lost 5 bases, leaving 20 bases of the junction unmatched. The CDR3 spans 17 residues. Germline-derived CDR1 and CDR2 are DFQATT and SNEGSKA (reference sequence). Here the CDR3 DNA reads TGCAGTGCTCCAAACCATATACTAGCGGGGTTTGTAAGGGAGCAGTTCTTC. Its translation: CSAPNHILAGFVREQFF.

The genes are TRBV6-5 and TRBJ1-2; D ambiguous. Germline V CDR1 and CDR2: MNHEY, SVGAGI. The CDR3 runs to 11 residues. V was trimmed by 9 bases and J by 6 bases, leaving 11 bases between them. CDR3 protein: CARIGQDGYTF. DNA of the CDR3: TGTGCCAGGATCGGGCAGGATGGCTACACCTTC.

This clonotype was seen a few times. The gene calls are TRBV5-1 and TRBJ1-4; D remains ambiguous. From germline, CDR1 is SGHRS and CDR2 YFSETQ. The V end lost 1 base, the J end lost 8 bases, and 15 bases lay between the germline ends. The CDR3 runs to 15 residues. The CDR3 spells CASSLKGGVDEKLFF. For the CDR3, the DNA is TGCGCCAGCAGCTTGAAGGGTGGGGTAGACGAAAAACTGTTTTTT.

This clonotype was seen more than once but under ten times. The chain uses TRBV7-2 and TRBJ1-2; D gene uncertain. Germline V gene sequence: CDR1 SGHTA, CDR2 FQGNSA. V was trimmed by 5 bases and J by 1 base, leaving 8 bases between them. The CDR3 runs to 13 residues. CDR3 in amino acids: CASSVNINYGYTF. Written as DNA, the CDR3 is TGTGCCAGCAGCGTCAATATTAACTATGGCTACACCTTC.

In DNA, the CDR3 is TGTGCCAGCAAAGAGGGAATTTCGGCCAAAAACATTCAGTACTTC. This sequence encodes CASKEGISAKNIQYF. This chain connects TRBV28 to TRBJ2-4, with a weak D call TRBD2 (5 bases). This CDR3 is built from 15 residues. The germline V gene has CDR1 MDHEN and CDR2 SYDVKM. Trimming stripped 7 bases from V and 1 base from J, with 14 bases between.

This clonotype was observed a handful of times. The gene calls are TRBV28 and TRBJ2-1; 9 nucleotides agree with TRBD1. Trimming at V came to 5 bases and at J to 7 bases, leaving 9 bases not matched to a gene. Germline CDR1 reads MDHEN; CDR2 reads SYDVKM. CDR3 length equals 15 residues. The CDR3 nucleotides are TGTGCCAGCAGTAAAACCGGGACAGGGATGAATGAGCAGTTCTTC. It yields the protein CASSKTGTGMNEQFF.

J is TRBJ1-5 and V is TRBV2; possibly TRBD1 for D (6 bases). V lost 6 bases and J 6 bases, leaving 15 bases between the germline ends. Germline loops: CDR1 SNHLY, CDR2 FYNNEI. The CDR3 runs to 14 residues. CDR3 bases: TGTGCCAGCAGAGCCCCAGGGGTGACTCAGCCCCAGCATTTT. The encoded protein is CASRAPGVTQPQHF.

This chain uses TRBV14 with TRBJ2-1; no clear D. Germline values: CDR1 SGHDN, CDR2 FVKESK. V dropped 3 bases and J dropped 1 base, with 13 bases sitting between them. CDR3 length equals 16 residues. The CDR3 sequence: CASSHARRPSYNEQFF. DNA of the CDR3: TGTGCCAGCAGCCACGCGCGGCGGCCGTCCTACAATGAGCAGTTCTTC.

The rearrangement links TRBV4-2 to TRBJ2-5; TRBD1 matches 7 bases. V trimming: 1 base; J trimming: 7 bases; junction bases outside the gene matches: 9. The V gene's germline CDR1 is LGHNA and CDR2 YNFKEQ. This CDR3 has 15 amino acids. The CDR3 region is CASSQAGQTLTTQYF. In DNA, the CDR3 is TGTGCCAGCAGCCAAGCGGGACAGACTCTAACGACCCAGTACTTC.

The DNA of the CDR3 is TGTGCCAGCAGCCCTTACAGTGCAACTAATGAAAAACTGTTTTTT. Translation: CASSPYSATNEKLFF. The chain carries TRBV7-8 and TRBJ1-4; D not certain. CDR1 and CDR2 (germline): SGHVS, FQNEAQ. V was cut by 5 bases and J by 0 bases, with 10 bases left in between. There are 15 residues in the CDR3.

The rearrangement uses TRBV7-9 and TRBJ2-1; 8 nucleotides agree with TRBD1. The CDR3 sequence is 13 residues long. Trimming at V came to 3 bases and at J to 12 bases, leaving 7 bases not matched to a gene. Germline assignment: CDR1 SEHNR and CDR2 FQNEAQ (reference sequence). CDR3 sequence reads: CASSFGTDRGQFF. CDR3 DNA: TGTGCCAGCAGCTTTGGGACTGACAGGGGGCAGTTCTTC.

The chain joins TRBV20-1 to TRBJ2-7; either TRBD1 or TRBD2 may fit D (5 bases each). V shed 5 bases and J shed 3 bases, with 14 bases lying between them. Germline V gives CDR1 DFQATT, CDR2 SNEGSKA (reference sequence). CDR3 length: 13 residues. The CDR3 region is CSALFGALYEQYF. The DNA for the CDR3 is TGCAGTGCTTTGTTCGGGGCCCTCTACGAGCAGTACTTC.

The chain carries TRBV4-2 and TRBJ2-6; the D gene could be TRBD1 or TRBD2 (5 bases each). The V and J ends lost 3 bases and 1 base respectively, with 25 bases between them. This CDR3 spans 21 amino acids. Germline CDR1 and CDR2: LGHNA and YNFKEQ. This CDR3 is CASSHPTGEIGAVSGANVLTF. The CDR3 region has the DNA TGTGCCAGCAGCCACCCAACTGGCGAGATCGGGGCGGTATCTGGGGCCAACGTCCTGACTTTC.

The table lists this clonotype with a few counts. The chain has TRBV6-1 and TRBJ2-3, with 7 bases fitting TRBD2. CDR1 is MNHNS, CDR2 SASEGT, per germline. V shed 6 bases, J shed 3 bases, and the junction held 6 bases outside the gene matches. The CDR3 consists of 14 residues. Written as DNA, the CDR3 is TGTGCCAGCAGGAGCGGGATAGGGACAGATACGCAGTATTTT. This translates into CASRSGIGTDTQYF.

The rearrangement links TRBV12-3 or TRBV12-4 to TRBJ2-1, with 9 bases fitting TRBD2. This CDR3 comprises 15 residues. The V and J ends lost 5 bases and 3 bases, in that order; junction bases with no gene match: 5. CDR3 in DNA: TGTGCCAGCAGTCCCAAAGCGGGAGGCTACAATGAGCAGTTCTTC. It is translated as CASSPKAGGYNEQFF.

The chain's CDR3 is CASIPRAAGNTIYF. As DNA, the CDR3 is TGTGCCAGCATCCCTAGGGCAGCCGGAAACACCATATATTTT. The genes are TRBV12-3 or TRBV12-4 and TRBJ1-3; D not certain. The CDR3 is made up of 14 amino acids. Trimming took 7 bases from V and 4 from J, leaving 14 bases between them.

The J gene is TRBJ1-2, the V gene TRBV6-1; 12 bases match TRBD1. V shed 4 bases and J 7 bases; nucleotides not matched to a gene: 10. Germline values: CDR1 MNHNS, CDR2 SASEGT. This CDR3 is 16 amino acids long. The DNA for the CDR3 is TGTGCCAGCAGTGGGGATCCGGGACAGGGGGCAATTGGCTACACCTTC. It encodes CASSGDPGQGAIGYTF.

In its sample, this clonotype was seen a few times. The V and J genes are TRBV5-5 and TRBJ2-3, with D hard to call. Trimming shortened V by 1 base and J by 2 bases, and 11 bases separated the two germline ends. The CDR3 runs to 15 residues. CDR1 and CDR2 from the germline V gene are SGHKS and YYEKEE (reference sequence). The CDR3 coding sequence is TGTGCCAGCAGCTTGTTGCGCACAGACACAGATACGCAGTATTTT. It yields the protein CASSLLRTDTDTQYF.

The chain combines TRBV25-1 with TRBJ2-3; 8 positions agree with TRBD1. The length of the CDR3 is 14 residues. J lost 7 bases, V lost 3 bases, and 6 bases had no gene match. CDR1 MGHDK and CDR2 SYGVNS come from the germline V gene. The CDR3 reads CASSDRTGTNTQYF. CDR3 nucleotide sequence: TGTGCCAGCAGTGATCGGACAGGGACGAATACGCAGTATTTT.

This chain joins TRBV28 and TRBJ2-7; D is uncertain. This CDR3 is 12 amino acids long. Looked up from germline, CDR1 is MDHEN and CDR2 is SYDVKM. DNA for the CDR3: TGTGCTACAATGGGCCCTACCTACGAGCAGTACTTC. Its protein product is CATMGPTYEQYF.

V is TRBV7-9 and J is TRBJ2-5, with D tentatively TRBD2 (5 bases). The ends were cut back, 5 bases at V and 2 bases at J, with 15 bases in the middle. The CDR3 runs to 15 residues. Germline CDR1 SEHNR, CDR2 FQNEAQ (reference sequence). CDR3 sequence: CASSQGRTSQETQYF. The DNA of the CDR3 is TGTGCCAGCAGCCAAGGCCGGACTTCTCAAGAGACCCAGTACTTC.

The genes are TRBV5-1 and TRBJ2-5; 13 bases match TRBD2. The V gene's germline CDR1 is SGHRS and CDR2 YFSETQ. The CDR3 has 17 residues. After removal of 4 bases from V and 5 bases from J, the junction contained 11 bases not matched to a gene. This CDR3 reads CASSPGLAGLVRETQYF. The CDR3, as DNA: TGCGCCAGCAGCCCGGGACTAGCGGGGCTGGTGCGGGAGACCCAGTACTTC.

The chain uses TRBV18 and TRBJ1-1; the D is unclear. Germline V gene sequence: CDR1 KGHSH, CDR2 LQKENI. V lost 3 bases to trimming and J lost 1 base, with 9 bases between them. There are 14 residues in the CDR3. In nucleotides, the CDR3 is TGTGCCAGCTCACCGAACACAGCGAACACTGAAGCTTTCTTT. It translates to CASSPNTANTEAFF.

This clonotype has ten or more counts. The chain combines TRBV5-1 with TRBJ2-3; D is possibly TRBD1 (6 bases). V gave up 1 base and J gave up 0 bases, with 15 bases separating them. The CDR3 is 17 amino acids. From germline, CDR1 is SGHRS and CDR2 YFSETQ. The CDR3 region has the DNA TGCGCCAGCAGCTTGAGTAACAGGGCCACTAGCACAGATACGCAGTATTTT. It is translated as CASSLSNRATSTDTQYF.

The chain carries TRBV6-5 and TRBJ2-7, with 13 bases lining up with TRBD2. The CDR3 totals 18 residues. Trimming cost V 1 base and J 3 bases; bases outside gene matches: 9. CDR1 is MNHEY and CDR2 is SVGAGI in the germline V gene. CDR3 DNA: TGTGCCAGCAGTTACTTGGGACTAGCGGGGTCCCAGCGCTACGAGCAGTACTTC. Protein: CASSYLGLAGSQRYEQYF.

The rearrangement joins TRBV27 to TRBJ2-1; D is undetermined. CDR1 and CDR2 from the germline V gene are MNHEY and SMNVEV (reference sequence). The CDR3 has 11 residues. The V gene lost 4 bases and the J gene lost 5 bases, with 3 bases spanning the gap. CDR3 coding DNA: TGTGCCAGCAGTTCCCACAATGAGCAGTTCTTC. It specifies CASSSHNEQFF.

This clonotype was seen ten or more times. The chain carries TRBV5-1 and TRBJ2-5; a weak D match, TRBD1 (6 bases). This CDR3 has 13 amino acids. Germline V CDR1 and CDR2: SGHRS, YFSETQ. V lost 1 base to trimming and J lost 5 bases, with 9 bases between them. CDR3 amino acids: CASSLQGMETQYF. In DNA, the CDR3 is TGCGCCAGCAGCTTGCAGGGGATGGAGACCCAGTACTTC.

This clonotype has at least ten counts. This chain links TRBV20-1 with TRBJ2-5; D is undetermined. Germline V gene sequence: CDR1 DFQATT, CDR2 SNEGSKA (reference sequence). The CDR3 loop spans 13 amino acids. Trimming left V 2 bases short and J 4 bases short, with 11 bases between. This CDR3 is CSARIPGGETQYF. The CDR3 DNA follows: TGCAGTGCTAGAATCCCCGGTGGAGAGACCCAGTACTTC.

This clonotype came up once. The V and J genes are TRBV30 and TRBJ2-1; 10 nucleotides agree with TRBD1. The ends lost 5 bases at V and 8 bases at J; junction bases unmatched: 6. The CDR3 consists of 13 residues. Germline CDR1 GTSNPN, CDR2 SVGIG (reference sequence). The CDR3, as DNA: TGTGCCTGGTCGGGACAGGGGAAAGATGAGCAGTTCTTC. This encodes CAWSGQGKDEQFF.

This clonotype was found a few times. The CDR3 DNA is TGTGCCAGCAGTTACACACAGAGGACCGGGGAGCTGTTTTTT. This translates into CASSYTQRTGELFF. The V and J genes are TRBV6-2 or TRBV6-3 and TRBJ2-2; D ambiguous. V was cut by 2 bases and J by 5 bases, with 9 bases left in between. CDR3 length equals 14 residues. Germline V gene lookup returns CDR1 MNHEY and CDR2 SVGEGT.

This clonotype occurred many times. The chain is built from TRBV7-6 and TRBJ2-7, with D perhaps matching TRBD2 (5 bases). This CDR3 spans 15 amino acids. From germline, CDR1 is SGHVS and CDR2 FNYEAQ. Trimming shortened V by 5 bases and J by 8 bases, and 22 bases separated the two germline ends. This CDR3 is CASSPGRGSDSKQYF. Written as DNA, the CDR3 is TGTGCCAGCAGCCCGGGCCGGGGATCGGATTCTAAGCAGTACTTC.

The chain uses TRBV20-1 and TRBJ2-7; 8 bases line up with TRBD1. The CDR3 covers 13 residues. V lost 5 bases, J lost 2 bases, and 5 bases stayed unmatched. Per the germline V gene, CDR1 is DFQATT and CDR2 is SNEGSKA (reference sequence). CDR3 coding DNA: TGCAGTGCTGGGAGACAGGGGACCTACGAGCAGTACTTC. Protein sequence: CSAGRQGTYEQYF.